This T cell receptor beta chain was captured in a study of blood T cells in healthy people across ages (dated by TCRdb to 2014 to 2015). In terms of the full investigation: Template switching captured roughly one uniquely barcoded TCR beta cDNA molecule per two T cells in model experiments. Age-related changes in TCR beta repertoire diversity were measured in the study by deep sequencing normalized with unique cDNA molecular identifiers. Donors were grouped into four age groups: young (average about 15 years), middle-aged (39), aged (over 55) and long-lived (around 80). To avoid experimental bias, donors of different ages were distributed randomly across sequencing lanes. For two donors (one aged 18 to 30 and one aged 80 or older), the study analyzed two additional independent replicas of 1 million unique cDNA reads from the same blood draw. The paper's findings and limits, for the study overall: As age increased, observed TCR beta diversity per million T cells dropped in a roughly linear way, and a significant reduction was already evident by age 40. The percentage of naive T cells measured by flow cytometry correlated strongly with observed TCR beta diversity. Total diversity estimates from one million sequenced T cells were considered lower bounds and underestimates. The long-lived group showed more naive CD4+ T cells, fewer expanded clones and increased TCR diversity than the aged group, suggesting age selection. Because donor CMV infection status was unknown, age-related changes in expanded clonotypes were potentially confounded. Bulk unsorted PBMC profiling prevented conclusive comparison of naive and antigen-experienced compartments.

Notes on this clonotype: The specificity of this receptor is unknown. No much larger clone is present one base from it, and per-base qualities are unavailable.

CDR1 and CDR2 were assigned from the germline V gene (reference sequence) as DFQATT and SNEGSKA. Counted from cysteine to phenylalanine, this CDR3 has 13 amino acids. This entry keeps only the CDR3 DNA: 39 bases, framed from base 1. From V the trimming removes 4 bases and from J it removes 6 bases, while the gene matches leave 8 bases of the junction unaccounted for. To prepare the library, 5' RACE was applied. A second about 6 to 11 cycle PCR used a sample-barcoded 5' primer and a J-beta primer mix. A unique molecular identifier was introduced onto each TCR beta cDNA molecule by a template-switch 5' adaptor carrying 12 random nucleotides. At least 2.5 million CDR3-containing paired-end reads were obtained from each sample. All of the RNA was converted into first-strand cDNA using the Mint cDNA synthesis kit, with a TRBC-specific oligonucleotide serving as the primer. All cDNA was treated with uracil-DNA glycosylase and then went through a first 18-cycle PCR with the universal primers M1SS and BC2_uni_R. The paper's processing steps were these. Normalization of each sample was performed by random selection of 1 million high-quality reads, each carrying a distinct molecular identifier. Reads with shared molecular identifiers were discarded instead of being binned into consensus sequences. MiTCR, run with a Q25 quality threshold and the strictest error-elimination algorithm, handled CDR3 identification, clonotype clustering and error correction. A nonparametric unseen species model with Euler transformation was used to estimate lower-bound total TCR beta diversity. The public sequencing data were trimmed at Q25 with fastp and processed into clonotypes with MiXCR by TCRdb, which kept only in-frame beta chains. All rows with the same CDR3 protein become a single entry with the most common DNA and genes. The V and J calls come from TCRdb's annotation, not from the publication. Across this sample there are 1,800,000 or so distinct CDR3 sequences, with about 39% seen only once. The ten top clones hold about 21% of the sample.

Donors were a few dozen systemically healthy Caucasian individuals from Russia aged roughly 6 to 100 years. Each donor gave ten milliliters of peripheral blood, drawn into EDTA-treated Vacutainer tubes. Ficoll-Paque density-gradient centrifugation was used to isolate PBMCs, with at least 6 million per sample. Total RNA was extracted from PBMCs with Trizol reagent, with at least 5.5 micrograms obtained per sample. For every donor, flow cytometry on a PBMC aliquot measured the percentage of naive CD45RAhigh/CD27high T cells. This TCR was recovered from a human donor in good health. The chain is made from TRBV20-1 and TRBJ1-2, with 7 bases aligning to TRBD1. Specimen: blood. At the DNA level, the sequence is TGCAGTGCTACCGACGAGACAGGGAATGGCTACACCTTC. This encodes CSATDETGNGYTF.